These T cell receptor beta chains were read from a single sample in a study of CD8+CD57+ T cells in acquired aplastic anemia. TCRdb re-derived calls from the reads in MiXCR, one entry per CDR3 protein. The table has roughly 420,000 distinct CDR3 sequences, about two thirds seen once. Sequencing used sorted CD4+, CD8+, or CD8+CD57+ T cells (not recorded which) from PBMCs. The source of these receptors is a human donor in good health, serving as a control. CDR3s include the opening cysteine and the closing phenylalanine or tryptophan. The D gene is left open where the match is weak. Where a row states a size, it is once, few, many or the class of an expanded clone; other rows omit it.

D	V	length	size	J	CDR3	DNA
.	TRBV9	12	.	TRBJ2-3	CASSVAGDTQYF	TGTGCCAGCAGCGTAGCAGGGGATACGCAGTATTTT
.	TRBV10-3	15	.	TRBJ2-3	CAISGRLAGRDSQYF	TGTGCCATCAGTGGTCGGCTGGCGGGGCGCGATAGTCAGTATTTT
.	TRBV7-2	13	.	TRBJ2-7	CASSLGRGTEQYF	TGTGCCAGCAGCTTAGGGAGGGGAACCGAGCAGTACTTC
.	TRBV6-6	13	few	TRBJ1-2	CASSEGGNYGYTF	TGTGCCAGCAGTGAGGGCGGGAACTATGGCTACACCTTC
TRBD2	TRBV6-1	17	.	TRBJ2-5	CASSSGTSGGPQETQYF	TGTGCCAGCAGTTCAGGGACTAGCGGGGGCCCCCAAGAGACCCAGTACTTC
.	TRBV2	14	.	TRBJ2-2	CASSWLRGSGELFF	TGTGCCAGCAGCTGGCTCCGGGGGTCCGGGGAGCTGTTTTTT
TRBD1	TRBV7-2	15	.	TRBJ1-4	CATKEDRDRGHTEFF	TGTGCCACCAAGGAAGACCGGGACAGGGGGCACACTGAATTTTTT
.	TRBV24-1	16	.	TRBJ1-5	CATSDPTRARNQPQHF	TGTGCCACCAGCGACCCCACGAGGGCGCGGAATCAGCCCCAGCATTTT
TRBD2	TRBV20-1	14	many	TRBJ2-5	CSARISGGAETQYF	TGCAGTGCTAGAATTAGCGGGGGGGCAGAGACCCAGTACTTC
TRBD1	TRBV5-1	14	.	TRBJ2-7	CASSLPGQGHEQYF	TGTGCCAGCAGCCTACCGGGACAGGGCCACGAGCAGTACTTC
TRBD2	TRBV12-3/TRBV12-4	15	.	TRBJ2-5	CATSPGLAGEETQYF	TGTGCCACCTCTCCGGGACTAGCGGGGGAAGAGACCCAGTACTTC
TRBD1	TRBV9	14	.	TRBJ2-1	CASSVAQGRNEQFF	TGTGCCAGCAGCGTAGCACAGGGGCGCAATGAGCAGTTCTTC
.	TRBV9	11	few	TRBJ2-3	CASSVAGPQYF	TGTGCCAGCAGCGTAGCAGGACCGCAGTATTTT
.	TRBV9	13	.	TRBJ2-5	CASSDSGGDGTQF	TGTGCCAGCAGCGATAGTGGAGGGGATGGTACGCAGTTC
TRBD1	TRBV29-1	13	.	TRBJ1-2	CSVQGQGIRGYTF	TGCAGCGTTCAAGGACAGGGAATCCGGGGCTACACCTTC
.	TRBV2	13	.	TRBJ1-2	CASRSRGPNGYTF	TGTGCCAGCAGATCAAGGGGACCCAACGGCTACACCTTC
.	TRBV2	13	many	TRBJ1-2	CASSIDDSYGYTF	TGTGCCAGCAGTATCGACGACAGCTATGGCTACACCTTC
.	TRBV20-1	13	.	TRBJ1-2	CSARTRSTGGYTF	TGCAGTGCTAGGACGCGGAGCACCGGGGGCTACACCTTC
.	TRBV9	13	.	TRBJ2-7	CASSVVFWGETQF	TGTGCCAGCAGCGTAGTGTTCTGGGGAGAGACCCAGTTC
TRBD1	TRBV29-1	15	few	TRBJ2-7	CSVKATNRGTYEQYF	TGCAGCGTAAAAGCAACGAACAGGGGGACCTACGAGCAGTACTTC
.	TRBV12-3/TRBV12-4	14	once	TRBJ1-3	CASSPDFTGNTIYF	TGTGCCAGCAGTCCCGATTTTACTGGAAACACCATATATTTT
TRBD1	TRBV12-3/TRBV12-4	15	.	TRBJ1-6	CASSRQGAIDSPLHF	TGTGCCAGCAGCCGCCAGGGGGCTATTGATTCACCCCTCCACTTT
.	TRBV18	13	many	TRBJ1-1	CASSPDLRAEAFF	TGTGCCAGCTCACCGGATTTACGTGCTGAAGCTTTCTTT
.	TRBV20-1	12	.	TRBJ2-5	CSARGRERAQYF	TGCAGTGCTAGAGGCAGGGAAAGGGCTCAGTACTTC
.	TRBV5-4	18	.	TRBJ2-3	CASSVRQPPGFSTDTQYF	TGTGCCAGCAGCGTGCGACAGCCGCCAGGGTTTAGCACAGATACGCAGTATTTT
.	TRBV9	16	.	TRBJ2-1	CASSFLGGSADTQQFF	TGTGCCAGCAGCTTCTTGGGGGGCTCCGCCGATACGCAGCAGTTCTTC
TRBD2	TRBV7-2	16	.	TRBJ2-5	CASSLKPTSGWQTQYF	TGTGCCAGCAGCTTAAAGCCGACTAGCGGGTGGCAGACCCAGTACTTC
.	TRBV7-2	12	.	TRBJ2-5	CGSTVGEETQYF	TGTGGCAGCACCGTGGGCGAAGAGACCCAGTACTTC
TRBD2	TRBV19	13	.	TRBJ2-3	CASRERGTDTQYF	TGTGCCAGTAGAGAGCGGGGGACAGATACGCAGTATTTT
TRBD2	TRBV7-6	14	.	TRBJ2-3	CASSWGGSTDAQYF	TGTGCCAGCAGCTGGGGGGGGAGCACAGATGCGCAGTATTTT
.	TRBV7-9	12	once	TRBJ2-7	CASTGRRHDTYF	TGTGCCAGCACCGGAAGGCGGCACGATACTTACTTC
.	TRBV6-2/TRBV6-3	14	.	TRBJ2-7	CASSWEDSSYEQYF	TGTGCCAGCAGTTGGGAGGACAGCTCCTACGAGCAGTACTTC
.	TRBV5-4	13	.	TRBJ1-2	CASSYTVGDGYTF	TGCGCCAGCAGCTACACGGTGGGGGATGGCTACACCTTC
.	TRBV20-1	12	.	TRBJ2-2	CSASRVTGELFF	TGCAGTGCGAGCAGGGTAACCGGGGAGCTGTTTTTT
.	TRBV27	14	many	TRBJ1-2	CASSSLSGSYGYTF	TGTGCCAGCAGTTCCCTCTCAGGGTCCTATGGCTACACCTTC
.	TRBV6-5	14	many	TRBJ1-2	CASSYSYGNYGYTF	TGTGCCAGCAGTTACTCGTATGGTAACTATGGCTACACCTTC
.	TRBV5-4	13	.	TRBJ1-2	CASSHNYRYGYTF	TGTGCCAGCAGCCATAACTACAGATATGGCTACACCTTC
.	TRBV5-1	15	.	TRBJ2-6	CASSVGDSGTNVLTF	TGCGCCAGCAGCGTGGGGGACTCGGGGACCAACGTCCTGACTTTC
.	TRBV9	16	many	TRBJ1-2	CASSVATGGANYGYTF	TGTGCCAGCAGCGTAGCTACGGGGGGAGCTAACTATGGCTACACCTTC
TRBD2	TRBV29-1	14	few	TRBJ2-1	CSVEEGLAYNEQFF	TGCAGCGTTGAGGAGGGACTAGCCTACAATGAGCAGTTCTTC
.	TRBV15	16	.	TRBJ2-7	CATSTRWVVGGYELYF	TGTGCCACCAGCACTCGGTGGGTGGTCGGGGGCTACGAGCTGTACTTC
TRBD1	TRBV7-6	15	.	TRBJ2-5	CASSPARGQGDQQYF	TGTGCCAGCAGCCCGGCCAGGGGACAGGGGGACCAACAGTACTTC
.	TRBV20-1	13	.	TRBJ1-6	CSARGAQNYALHF	TGCAGTGCTAGAGGGGCCCAAAACTACGCCCTCCACTTT
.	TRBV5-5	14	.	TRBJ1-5	CASSLGGGHQPQHF	TGTGCCAGCAGCTTGGGGGGAGGTCATCAGCCCCAGCATTTT
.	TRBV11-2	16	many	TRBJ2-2	CASSRPPRIDTGELFF	TGTGCCAGCAGCCGGCCCCCTAGAATCGACACCGGGGAGCTGTTTTTT
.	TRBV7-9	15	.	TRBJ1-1	CASSLLRQEAFDAFF	TGTGCCAGCAGCTTACTACGCCAGGAGGCGTTTGACGCTTTCTTT
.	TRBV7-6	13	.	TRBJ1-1	CASSVQPNTEDFF	TGTGCCAGCAGCGTGCAGCCGAACACTGAAGATTTCTTT